This T cell receptor (beta chain) was obtained from a study of response to subunit inactivated influenza vaccine. Looked up from germline, CDR1 is MNHEY and CDR2 is SVGEGT. Losses at the gene ends were 7 bases for V and 6 bases for J; bases not matched to a gene: 10. This CDR3 region has 14 residues. Using its own MiXCR run on the RT-PCR reads, TCRdb lists one record per CDR3 protein. The repertoire has 150,000 to 200,000 distinct CDR3 sequences, roughly 12% of them found once; the top ten carry 25% to 35%. The same sample was also studied in work on T cells expressing NK-cell markers. In that study: The authors generated TCR beta cDNA through 5'RACE template switching with UMIs.

The chain is built from TRBV6-2 or TRBV6-3 and TRBJ2-7; 9 nucleotides agree with TRBD1. The starting material was CD8+ T cells sorted from PBMCs, obtained about 13 days after vaccination. The clonotype was recovered from a man in his fifties or sixties who received an inactivated influenza vaccine. This CDR3 is CASKNRDRVREQYF. Here the CDR3 DNA reads TGTGCCAGCAAAAACCGGGACAGGGTACGCGAGCAGTACTTC.